The rows below give T cell receptor beta chains drawn from one sample of a study of blood T cell repertoires in COVID-19. Profiling relied on immunoSEQ multiplex PCR, and the TCRdb table lists in-frame clones only, not all of them. The table lists roughly 99,000 clones, about 91% of them singletons. Source material: peripheral blood. These TCRs come from a man aged 50-59 years with COVID-19, enrolled during active disease. Both conserved end residues are trimmed from each CDR3. The size entry is marked missing in some rows and otherwise reads once, few, many or a size class.

J gene	clone size	V gene	CDR3 protein
TRBJ1-1	-	TRBV15	ATRTGLNTEAF
TRBJ1-1	few	TRBV30	AWSGQKNTEAF
TRBJ1-3	-	TRBV11-2	ASSTGLSGNTIY
TRBJ2-3	once	TRBV3-1/TRBV3-2	ASSLMGGSTDTQY
TRBJ2-1	-	TRBV5-1	ASSWGSGASTREQF
TRBJ2-7	-	TRBV2	ASRSPGQGIHEQY
TRBJ1-6	-	TRBV30	AWTRDRLTTPLH
TRBJ1-1	-	TRBV6-5	ASTTTTGREAF
TRBJ1-6	-	TRBV18	ASSPGQNNSPLH
TRBJ1-1	once	TRBV5-5	ASSLLNEAF
TRBJ2-7	-	TRBV28	ASSRDTSYEQY
TRBJ2-5	-	TRBV7-2	ASSLARDRVLETQY
TRBJ2-7	-	TRBV9	ASSVVSGSYEQY
TRBJ1-4	-	TRBV10-3	AISEGRANEKLF
TRBJ2-3	-	TRBV4-1	ASSQGLLAGAATDTQY
TRBJ2-3	-	TRBV7-9	ASSLDEDTQY
TRBJ1-1	-	TRBV5-6	ASSPPGQGVYADTEAF
TRBJ2-7	-	TRBV29-1	SARPGQGSYEQY
TRBJ2-7	once	TRBV15	ATSTPRGGLNYEQY
TRBJ2-2	-	TRBV28	ASIQSGGQSPGELF
TRBJ2-7	once	TRBV14	ASSQGTGTQY
TRBJ2-5	once	TRBV6-6	ASFDWGRNQETQY
TRBJ2-1	-	TRBV14	ASSQEGGQF
TRBJ1-5	-	TRBV27	ASSLQTGGNQPQH
TRBJ2-1	-	TRBV4-3	ASSQDSGYNEQF
TRBJ1-5	-	TRBV29-1	SAQAGSQPQH
TRBJ1-1	-	TRBV18	ASSPFKGDTEAF
TRBJ2-1	-	TRBV5-4	ASSQQDSNEQF
TRBJ1-2	-	TRBV30	AWSVQGAYYGYT
TRBJ1-1	-	TRBV9	ASSVGASMMNTEAF
TRBJ2-5	-	TRBV5-6	ASSDGPRGETQY
TRBJ1-6	-	TRBV5-4	ASSLVGQHNSPLH
TRBJ2-2	-	TRBV29-1	SVPGAQGRGELF